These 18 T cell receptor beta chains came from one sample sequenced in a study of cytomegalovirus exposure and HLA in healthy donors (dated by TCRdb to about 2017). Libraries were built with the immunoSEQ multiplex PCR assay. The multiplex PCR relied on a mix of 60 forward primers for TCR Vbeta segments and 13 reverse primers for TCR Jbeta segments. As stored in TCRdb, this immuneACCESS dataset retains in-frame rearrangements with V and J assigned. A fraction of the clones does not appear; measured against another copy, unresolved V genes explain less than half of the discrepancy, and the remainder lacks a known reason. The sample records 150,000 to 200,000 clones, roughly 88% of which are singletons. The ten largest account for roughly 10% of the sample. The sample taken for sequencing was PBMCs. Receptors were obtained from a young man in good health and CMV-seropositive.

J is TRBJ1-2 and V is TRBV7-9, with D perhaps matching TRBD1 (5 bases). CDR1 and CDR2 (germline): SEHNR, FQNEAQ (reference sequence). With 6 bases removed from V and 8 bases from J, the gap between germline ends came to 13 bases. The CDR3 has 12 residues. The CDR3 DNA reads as TGTGCCAGCAGTTCTGGGACTCTCGGCTACACCTTC. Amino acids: CASSSGTLGYTF. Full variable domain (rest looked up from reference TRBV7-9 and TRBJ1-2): DTGVSQNPRHKITKRGQNVTFRCDPISEHNRLYWYRQTLGQGPEFLTYFQNEAQLEKSRLLSDRFSAERPKGSFSTLEIQRTEQGDSAMYLCASSSGTLGYTFGSGTRLTVV.

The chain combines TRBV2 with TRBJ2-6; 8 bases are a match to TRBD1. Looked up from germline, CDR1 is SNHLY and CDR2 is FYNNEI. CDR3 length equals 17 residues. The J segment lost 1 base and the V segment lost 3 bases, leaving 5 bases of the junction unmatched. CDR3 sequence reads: CASSELDRVSGANVLTF. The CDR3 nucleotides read TGTGCCAGCAGTGAGTTGGACAGGGTGTCTGGGGCCAACGTCCTGACTTTC. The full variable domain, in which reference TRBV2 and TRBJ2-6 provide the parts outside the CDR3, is EPEVTQTPSHQVTQMGQEVILRCVPISNHLYFYWYRQILGQKVEFLVSFYNNEISEKSEIFDDQFSVERPDGSNFTLKIRSTKLEDSAMYFCASSELDRVSGANVLTFGAGSRLTVL.

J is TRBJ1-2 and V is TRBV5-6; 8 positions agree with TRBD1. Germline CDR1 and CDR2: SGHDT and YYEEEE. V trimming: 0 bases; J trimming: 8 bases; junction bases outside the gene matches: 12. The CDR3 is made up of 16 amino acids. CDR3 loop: CASSLEQGGYYWGYTF. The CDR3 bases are TGTGCCAGCAGCTTGGAACAGGGGGGATACTATTGGGGCTACACCTTC.

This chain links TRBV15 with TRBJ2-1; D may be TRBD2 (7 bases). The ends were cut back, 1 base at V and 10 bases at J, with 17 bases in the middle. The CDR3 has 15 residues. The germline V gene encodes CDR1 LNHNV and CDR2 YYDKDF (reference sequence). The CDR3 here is CATSRAGGPGLEQFF. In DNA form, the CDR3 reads TGTGCCACCAGCAGAGCGGGGGGCCCTGGCCTAGAGCAGTTCTTC.

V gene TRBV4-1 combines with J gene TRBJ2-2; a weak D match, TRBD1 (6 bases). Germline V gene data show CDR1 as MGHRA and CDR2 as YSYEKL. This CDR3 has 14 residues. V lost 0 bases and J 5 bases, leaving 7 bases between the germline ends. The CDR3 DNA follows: TGCGCCAGCAGCCAAGAGCAGGGGACCGGGGAGCTGTTTTTT. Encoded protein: CASSQEQGTGELFF.

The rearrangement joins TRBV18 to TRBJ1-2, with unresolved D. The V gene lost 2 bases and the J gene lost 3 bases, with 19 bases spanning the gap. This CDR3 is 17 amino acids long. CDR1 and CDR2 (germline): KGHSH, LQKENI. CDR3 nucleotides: TGTGCCAGCTCACCATCCGATACCATGACTAGGGACTATGGCTACACCTTC. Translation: CASSPSDTMTRDYGYTF.

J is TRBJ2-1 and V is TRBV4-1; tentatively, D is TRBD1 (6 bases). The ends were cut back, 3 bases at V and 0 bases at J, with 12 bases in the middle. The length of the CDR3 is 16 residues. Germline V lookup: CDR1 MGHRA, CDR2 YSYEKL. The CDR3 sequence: CASSQSQGNSYNEQFF. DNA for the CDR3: TGCGCCAGCAGCCAGTCACAGGGCAACTCCTACAATGAGCAGTTCTTC.

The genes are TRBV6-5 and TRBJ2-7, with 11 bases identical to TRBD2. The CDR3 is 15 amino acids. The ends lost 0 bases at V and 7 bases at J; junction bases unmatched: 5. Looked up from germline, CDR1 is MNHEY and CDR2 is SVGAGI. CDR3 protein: CASSYSASGGLEQYF. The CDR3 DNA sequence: TGTGCCAGCAGTTACTCGGCTAGCGGGGGGCTGGAGCAGTACTTC.

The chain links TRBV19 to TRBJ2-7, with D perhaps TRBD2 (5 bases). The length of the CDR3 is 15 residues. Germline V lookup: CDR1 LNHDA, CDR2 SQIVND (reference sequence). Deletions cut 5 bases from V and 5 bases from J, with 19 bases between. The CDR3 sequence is CASSPLAGTPHEQYF. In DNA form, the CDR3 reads TGTGCCAGTAGTCCCCTGGCGGGCACCCCCCACGAGCAGTACTTC.

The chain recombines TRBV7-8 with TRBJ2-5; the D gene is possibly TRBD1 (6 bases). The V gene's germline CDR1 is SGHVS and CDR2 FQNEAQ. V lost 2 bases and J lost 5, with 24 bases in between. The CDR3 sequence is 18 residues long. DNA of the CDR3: TGTGCCAGCAGCTTATTTCGTGATTTCCGGACAGCCGGGGAGACCCAGTACTTC. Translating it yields CASSLFRDFRTAGETQYF.

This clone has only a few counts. CDR3 region: CASSLGLSNQPQHF. The CDR3 nucleotides read TGTGCCAGCAGCCTGGGCCTTAGCAATCAGCCCCAGCATTTT. The chain joins TRBV7-9 to TRBJ1-5, with D uncertain. This CDR3 comprises 14 residues. Germline V gene lookup returns CDR1 SEHNR and CDR2 FQNEAQ (reference sequence). Trimming shortened V by 5 bases and J by 0 bases, and 8 bases separated the two germline ends.

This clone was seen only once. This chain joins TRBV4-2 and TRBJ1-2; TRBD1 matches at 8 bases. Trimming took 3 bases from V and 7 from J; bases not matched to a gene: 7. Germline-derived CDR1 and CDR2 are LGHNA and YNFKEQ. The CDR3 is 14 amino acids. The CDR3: CASSQYPGQAGYTF. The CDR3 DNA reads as TGTGCCAGCAGCCAGTACCCGGGACAGGCTGGCTACACCTTC.

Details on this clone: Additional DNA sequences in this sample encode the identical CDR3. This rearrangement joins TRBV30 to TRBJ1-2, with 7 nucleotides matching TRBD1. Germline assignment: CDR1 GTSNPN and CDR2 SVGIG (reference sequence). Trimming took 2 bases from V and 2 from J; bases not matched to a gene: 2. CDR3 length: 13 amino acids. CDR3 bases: TGTGCCTGGAGTCCGACAGGGAACTATGGCTACACCTTC. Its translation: CAWSPTGNYGYTF.

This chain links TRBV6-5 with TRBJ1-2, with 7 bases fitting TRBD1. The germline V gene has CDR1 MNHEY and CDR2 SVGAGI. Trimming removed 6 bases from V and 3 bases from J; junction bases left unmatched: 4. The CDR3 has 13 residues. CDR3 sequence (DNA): TGTGCCAGCAGGCGTACAGGGGACTATGGCTACACCTTC. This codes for CASRRTGDYGYTF.

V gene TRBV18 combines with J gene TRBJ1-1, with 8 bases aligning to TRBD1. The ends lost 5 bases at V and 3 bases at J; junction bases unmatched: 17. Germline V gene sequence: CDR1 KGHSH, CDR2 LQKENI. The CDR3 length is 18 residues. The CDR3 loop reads CASSSRQGTSLIDTEAFF. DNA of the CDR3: TGTGCCAGCTCATCCCGACAGGGGACCTCGCTTATCGACACTGAAGCTTTCTTT.

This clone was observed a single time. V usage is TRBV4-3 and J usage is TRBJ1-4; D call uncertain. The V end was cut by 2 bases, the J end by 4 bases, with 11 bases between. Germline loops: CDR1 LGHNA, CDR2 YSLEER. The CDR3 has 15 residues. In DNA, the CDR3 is TGCGCCAGCAGCCAATATGGTGGCCTTAATGAAAAACTGTTTTTT. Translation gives CASSQYGGLNEKLFF.

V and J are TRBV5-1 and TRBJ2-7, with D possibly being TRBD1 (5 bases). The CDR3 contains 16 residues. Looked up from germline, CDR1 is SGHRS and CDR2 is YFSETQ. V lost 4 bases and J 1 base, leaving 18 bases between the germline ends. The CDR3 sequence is CASSPAHTQASYEQYF. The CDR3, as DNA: TGCGCCAGCAGCCCAGCCCACACACAGGCTTCCTACGAGCAGTACTTC.

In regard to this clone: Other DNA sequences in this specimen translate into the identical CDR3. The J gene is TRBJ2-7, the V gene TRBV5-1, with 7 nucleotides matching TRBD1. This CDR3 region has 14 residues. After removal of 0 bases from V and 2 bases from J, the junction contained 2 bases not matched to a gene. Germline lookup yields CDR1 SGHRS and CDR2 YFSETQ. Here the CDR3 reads CASSLGQGPYEQYF. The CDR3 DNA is TGCGCCAGCAGCTTGGGACAGGGTCCCTACGAGCAGTACTTC.